This entry lists 20 T cell receptor beta chains sequenced from one sample in a study of blood T cell repertoires in COVID-19. The method was immunoSEQ multiplex PCR; TCRdb's version includes in-frame clones alone and lacks a portion of them. Of over 90,000 clones listed, around 90% were seen once; the top ten hold roughly 5.6%. The sequenced sample was peripheral blood. The receptors shown here come from a woman aged 45-60 years with COVID-19, enrolled during active disease.

The J gene is TRBJ2-1, the V gene TRBV9; 11 bases are a match to TRBD1. The V and J ends lost 2 bases and 9 bases, in that order; junction bases with no gene match: 10. CDR3 length: 16 residues. CDR1 SGDLS and CDR2 YYNGEE come from the germline V gene. The CDR3 protein is CASSVPGQGVLSEQFF. The CDR3 region has the DNA TGTGCCAGCAGCGTGCCGGGACAGGGGGTTCTTAGTGAGCAGTTCTTC.

This clone was observed a single time. V gene TRBV5-1 combines with J gene TRBJ2-3; D is unresolved. This CDR3 contains 14 residues. Trimming cost V 2 bases and J 2 bases, with 9 bases left between them. The germline V gene has CDR1 SGHRS and CDR2 YFSETQ. CDR3 coding DNA: TGCGCCAGCAGCTTCAATGCGGCCACAGATACGCAGTATTTT. It translates to CASSFNAATDTQYF.

The chain links TRBV15 to TRBJ1-5; no clear D gene. The CDR3 loop spans 15 amino acids. Germline V gene data show CDR1 as LNHNV and CDR2 as YYDKDF (reference sequence). The V end was cut by 2 bases, the J end by 1 base, with 9 bases between. This CDR3 is CATSRITLSNQPQHF. CDR3 sequence (DNA): TGTGCCACCAGCAGAATTACTTTGAGCAATCAGCCCCAGCATTTT.

This sequence joins TRBV29-1 and TRBJ1-1; 7 bases are a match to TRBD1. CDR1 is SQVTM, CDR2 ANQGSEA, per germline. This CDR3 region has 13 residues. V was clipped by 4 bases and J by 0 bases; unmatched bases: 2. The CDR3 DNA follows: TGCAGCGTTGCCGGACAGGTGAACACTGAAGCTTTCTTT. Translating it yields CSVAGQVNTEAFF. The whole variable domain, filled in from reference TRBV29-1 and TRBJ1-1, reads SAVISQKPSRDICQRGTSLTIQCQVDSQVTMMFWYRQQPGQSLTLIATANQGSEATYESGFVIDKFPISRPNLTFSTLTVSNMSPEDSSIYLCSVAGQVNTEAFFGQGTRLTVV.

The chain recombines TRBV29-1 with TRBJ2-3; TRBD1 might be the D (6 bases). Germline V gene data show CDR1 as SQVTM and CDR2 as ANQGSEA. The V end lost 1 base, the J end lost 2 bases, and 16 bases lay between the germline ends. The CDR3 is 16 residues long. CDR3 nucleotide sequence: TGCAGCGTTGAAGGCCTTAGACAGGACAACACAGATACGCAGTATTTT. Its translation: CSVEGLRQDNTDTQYF.

The chain carries TRBV19 and TRBJ2-3; D is perhaps TRBD2 (6 bases). The CDR3 has 16 amino acids. V lost 2 bases and J 2 bases, leaving 14 bases between the germline ends. Germline CDR1 and CDR2: LNHDA and SQIVND (reference sequence). The CDR3 reads CASSIPGGGDTDTQYF. DNA for the CDR3: TGTGCCAGTAGTATACCTGGGGGAGGTGACACAGATACGCAGTATTTT.

This chain uses TRBV7-8 with TRBJ1-3; D is uncertain. This CDR3 comprises 16 residues. Trimming removed 1 base from V and 0 bases from J, with 10 bases in between. Germline V CDR1 and CDR2: SGHVS, FQNEAQ. Here the CDR3 DNA reads TGTGCCAGCAGCTTAGGGTCGGACTACTCTGGAAACACCATATATTTT. Amino acids: CASSLGSDYSGNTIYF.

The chain recombines TRBV5-8 with TRBJ1-2; D not resolved. V was trimmed by 0 bases and J by 8 bases, leaving 8 bases between them. Germline loops: CDR1 SGHTS, CDR2 YDEGEE. The CDR3 extends over 12 amino acids. The CDR3 DNA reads TGTGCCAGCAGCTTGGACATCGGGGGCTACACCTTC. This sequence encodes CASSLDIGGYTF.

This chain links TRBV27 with TRBJ2-3; no definite D call. In germline, CDR1 is MNHEY, CDR2 SMNVEV (reference sequence). CDR3 length: 13 residues. V was shortened by 3 bases and J by 6 bases, with 10 bases between the two germline ends. CDR3 DNA: TGTGCCAGCAGTTTCTTCACCAGGGATACGCAGTATTTT. Translated, it gives CASSFFTRDTQYF.

The rearrangement uses TRBV10-3 and TRBJ1-3; D remains unclear. This CDR3 has 12 residues. The germline gives CDR1 ENHRY, CDR2 SYGVKD. Trimming stripped 8 bases from V and 4 bases from J, with 9 bases between. Here the CDR3 DNA reads TGTGCCATCGAGGGCTCCGGAAACACCATATATTTT. It yields the protein CAIEGSGNTIYF.

The genes are TRBV19 and TRBJ1-4; D is possibly TRBD1 (5 bases). The CDR3 has 15 residues. The ends were cut back, 7 bases at V and 5 bases at J, with 17 bases in the middle. CDR1 and CDR2 (germline): LNHDA, SQIVND (reference sequence). The CDR3 bases are TGTGCCAGTAACGCAAAGGGACGGGAGAATGAAAAACTGTTTTTT. It is translated as CASNAKGRENEKLFF.

This clone was picked up one time. The chain joins TRBV3-1 (or the pseudogene TRBV3-2) to TRBJ1-3; TRBD1 aligns across 9 bases. Germline values: CDR1 LGHDT, CDR2 YNNKEL (reference sequence). With 3 bases clipped from V and 9 bases from J, the junction kept 12 bases outside the gene matches. CDR3 size: 16 residues. As DNA, the CDR3 is TGTGCCAGCAGCCAGGCTTTGGGACAGGGTTGGAGCACCATATATTTT. This gives the protein CASSQALGQGWSTIYF.

J is TRBJ2-1 and V is TRBV11-3, with 15 bases lining up with TRBD2. J gave up 9 bases and V 5 bases, and 8 bases lay outside the gene matches. CDR1 and CDR2 (germline): SGHNT, YENEEA. The CDR3 is made up of 16 amino acids. The CDR3 DNA reads TGTGCCAGCAGCGGCCGGACTAGCGGGGGGGTTGGTGAGCAGTTCTTC. Protein product: CASSGRTSGGVGEQFF.

V is TRBV5-6 and J is TRBJ1-6; D perhaps matches TRBD1 (5 bases). Trimming pared 4 bases from V and 10 bases from J, leaving 15 bases between. The V gene's germline CDR1 is SGHDT and CDR2 YYEEEE. This CDR3 is built from 14 residues. As DNA, the CDR3 is TGTGCCAGCAGCCGACTCTTATCAGGGTCACCCCTCCACTTT. Amino acids: CASSRLLSGSPLHF.

The J gene is TRBJ1-2, the V gene TRBV24-1, with 9 positions matching TRBD1. The CDR3 covers 13 residues. The V gene end was trimmed by 3 bases and the J gene end by 6 bases; junction bases not matched to a gene: 1. CDR1 KGHDR and CDR2 SFDVKD come from the germline V gene. CDR3 residues: CATSDRTGDGYTF. The CDR3 nucleotides read TGTGCCACCAGTGATCGGACAGGGGATGGCTACACCTTC.

This sequence joins TRBV5-1 and TRBJ2-5, with 7 bases aligning to TRBD1. CDR1 SGHRS and CDR2 YFSETQ come from the germline V gene. The CDR3 is made up of 15 amino acids. Trimming took 4 bases from V and 1 from J; bases not matched to a gene: 7. The CDR3 is CASSPTGTAQETQYF. The CDR3 nucleotides are TGCGCCAGCAGCCCAACGGGGACAGCCCAAGAGACCCAGTACTTC.

J is TRBJ1-2 and V is TRBV6-5; 7 nucleotides agree with TRBD1. V trimming: 4 bases; J trimming: 4 bases; junction bases outside the gene matches: 9. Germline loops: CDR1 MNHEY, CDR2 SVGAGI. The CDR3 contains 15 residues. CDR3 nucleotide sequence: TGTGCCAGCAGTTCGCTAGGACAGGAACGCTATGGCTACACCTTC. Amino acids: CASSSLGQERYGYTF.

The rearrangement uses TRBV19 and TRBJ2-1, with D perhaps matching TRBD1 (5 bases). Per the germline V gene, CDR1 is LNHDA and CDR2 is SQIVND (reference sequence). Trimming shortened V by 1 base and J by 10 bases, and 11 bases separated the two germline ends. The CDR3 has 13 residues. In nucleotides, the CDR3 is TGTGCCAGTAGTATAGGGACACTGCGAGAGCAGTTCTTC. As protein: CASSIGTLREQFF.

The CDR3 nucleotides read TGTGCCAGTAGGGGGGGGACAGGGACTCCCTACGAGCAGTACTTC. Its protein is CASRGGTGTPYEQYF. The chain combines TRBV19 with TRBJ2-7; 9 bases agree with TRBD1. The V gene end was trimmed by 6 bases and the J gene end by 2 bases; junction bases not matched to a gene: 8. The CDR3 is 15 residues long. CDR1 is LNHDA, CDR2 SQIVND, per germline (reference sequence).

The genes are TRBV7-7 and TRBJ1-4; TRBD1 matches 9 bases. Germline lookup yields CDR1 SSHAT and CDR2 FNYEAQ (reference sequence). The junction had 0 bases not matched to a gene; V was cut back by 1 base and J by 3 bases. The CDR3 has 15 residues. Here the CDR3 DNA reads TGTGCCAGCAGCTTAGACAGGGGGCCTAATGAAAAACTGTTTTTT. As protein: CASSLDRGPNEKLFF.